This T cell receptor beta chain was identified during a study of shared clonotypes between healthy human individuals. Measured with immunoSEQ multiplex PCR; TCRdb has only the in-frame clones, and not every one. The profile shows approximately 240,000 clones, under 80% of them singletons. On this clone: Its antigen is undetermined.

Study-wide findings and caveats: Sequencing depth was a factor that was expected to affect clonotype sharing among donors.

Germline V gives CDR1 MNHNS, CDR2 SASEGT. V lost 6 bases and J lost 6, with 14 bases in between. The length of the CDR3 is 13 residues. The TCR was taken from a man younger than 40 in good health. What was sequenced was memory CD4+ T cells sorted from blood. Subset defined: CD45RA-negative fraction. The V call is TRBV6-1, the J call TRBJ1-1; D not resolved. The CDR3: CASREQFLSEAFF. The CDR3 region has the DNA TGTGCCAGCAGAGAACAGTTTTTGTCTGAAGCTTTCTTT.